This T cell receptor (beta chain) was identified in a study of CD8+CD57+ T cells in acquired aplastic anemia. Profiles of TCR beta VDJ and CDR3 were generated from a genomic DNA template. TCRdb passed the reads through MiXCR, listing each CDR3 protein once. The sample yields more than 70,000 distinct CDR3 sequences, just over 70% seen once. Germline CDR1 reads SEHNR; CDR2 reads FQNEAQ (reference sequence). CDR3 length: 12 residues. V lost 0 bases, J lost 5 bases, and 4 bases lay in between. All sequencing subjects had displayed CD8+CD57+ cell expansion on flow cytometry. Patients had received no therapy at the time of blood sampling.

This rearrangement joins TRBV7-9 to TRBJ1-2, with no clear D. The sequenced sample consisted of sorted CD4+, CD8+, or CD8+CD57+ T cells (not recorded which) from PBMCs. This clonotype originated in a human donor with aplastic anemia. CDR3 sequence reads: CASSLAEYGYTF. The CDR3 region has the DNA TGTGCCAGCAGCTTAGCGGAGTATGGCTACACCTTC.